This TCR beta chain emerged from a study of technical replicates of blood from a handful of donors. This CDR3 has 13 residues. V dropped 5 bases and J dropped 0 bases, with 6 bases sitting between them. Germline V lookup: CDR1 MDHEN, CDR2 SYDVKM. This table comes from immunoSEQ multiplex PCR, and its TCRdb copy is limited to in-frame clones, with some not included. This sample carries 75,000 to 100,000 clones, roughly 94% of them seen once, and the ten largest clones take roughly 0.35%. Sequencing was performed on T cells isolated from PBMCs. The sequence derives from a human donor in good health. The chain has TRBV28 and TRBJ2-3; D is unresolved. In DNA, the CDR3 is TGTGCCAGCAGTCTAACTAGCACAGATACGCAGTATTTT. Its translation: CASSLTSTDTQYF.